This TCR beta chain is from a study of cytomegalovirus exposure and HLA in healthy donors. Study information: Per a later analysis, the roughly 640 first-cohort and some 110 validation repertoires shared one platform.

Separate from the roughly 700-subject first cohort was the approximately 130-subject validation cohort, to which the donors belonged. Only in-frame clones appear in the TCRdb table, and some are missing; sequencing was by immunoSEQ multiplex PCR. This sample has 100,000 or so clones, with more than 85% found just once. There are a few counts of this clone. Trimming removed 1 base from V and 8 bases from J, with 18 bases in between. Germline lookup yields CDR1 SGHRS and CDR2 YFSETQ. The CDR3 spans 15 residues. This clonotype was sampled from a woman aged 18-35 years in good health and CMV-seropositive. The chain uses TRBV5-1 and TRBJ1-2; D unresolved. The specimen was PBMCs. The DNA for the CDR3 is TGCGCCAGCAGCTTGAATCCAGGAACCCTCAAGGGCTACACCTTC. Protein: CASSLNPGTLKGYTF.